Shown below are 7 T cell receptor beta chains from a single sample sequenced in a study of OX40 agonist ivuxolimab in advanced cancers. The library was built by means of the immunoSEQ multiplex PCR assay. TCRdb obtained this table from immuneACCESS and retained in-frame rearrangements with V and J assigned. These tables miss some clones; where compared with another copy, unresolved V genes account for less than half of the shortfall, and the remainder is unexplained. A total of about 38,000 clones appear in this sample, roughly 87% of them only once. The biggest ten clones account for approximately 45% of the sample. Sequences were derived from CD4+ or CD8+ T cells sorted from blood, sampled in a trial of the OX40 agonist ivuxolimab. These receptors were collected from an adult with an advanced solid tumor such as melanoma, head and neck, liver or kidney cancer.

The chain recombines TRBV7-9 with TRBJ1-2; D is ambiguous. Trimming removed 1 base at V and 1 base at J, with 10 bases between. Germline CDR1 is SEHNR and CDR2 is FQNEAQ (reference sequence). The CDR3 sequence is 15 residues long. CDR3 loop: CASSLVASGNYGYTF. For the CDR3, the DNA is TGTGCCAGCAGCTTAGTGGCTTCGGGTAACTATGGCTACACCTTC.

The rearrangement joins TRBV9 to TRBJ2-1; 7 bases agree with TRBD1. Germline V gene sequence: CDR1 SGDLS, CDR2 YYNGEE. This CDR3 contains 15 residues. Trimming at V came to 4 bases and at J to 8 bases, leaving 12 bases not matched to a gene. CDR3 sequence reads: CASSPRSGGSDEQFF. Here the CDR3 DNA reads TGTGCCAGCAGCCCACGGTCAGGGGGATCGGATGAGCAGTTCTTC. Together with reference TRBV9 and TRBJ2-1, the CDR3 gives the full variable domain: DSGVTQTPKHLITATGQRVTLRCSPRSGDLSVYWYQQSLDQGLQFLIQYYNGEERAKGNILERFSAQQFPDLHSELNLSSLELGDSALYFCASSPRSGGSDEQFFGPGTRLTVL.

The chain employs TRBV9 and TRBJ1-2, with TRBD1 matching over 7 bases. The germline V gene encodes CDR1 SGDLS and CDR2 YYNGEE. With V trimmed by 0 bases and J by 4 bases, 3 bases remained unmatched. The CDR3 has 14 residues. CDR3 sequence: CASSVGQGVYGYTF. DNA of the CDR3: TGTGCCAGCAGCGTAGGGCAGGGGGTCTATGGCTACACCTTC.

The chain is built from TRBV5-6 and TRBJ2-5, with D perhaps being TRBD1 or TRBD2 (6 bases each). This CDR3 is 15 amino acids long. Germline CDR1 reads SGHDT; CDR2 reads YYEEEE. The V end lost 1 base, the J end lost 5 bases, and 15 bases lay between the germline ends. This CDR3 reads CASSLSPGAMETQYF. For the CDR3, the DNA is TGTGCCAGCAGCTTGTCGCCGGGGGCGATGGAGACCCAGTACTTC.

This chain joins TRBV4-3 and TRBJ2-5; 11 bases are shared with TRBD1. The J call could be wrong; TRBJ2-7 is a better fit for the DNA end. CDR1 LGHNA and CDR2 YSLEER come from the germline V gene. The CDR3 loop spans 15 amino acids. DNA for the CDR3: TGCGCCAGCAGCCAAGAGGGACAGGGGGGCTACGAGCAGTACTTC. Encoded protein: CASSQEGQGGYEQYF.

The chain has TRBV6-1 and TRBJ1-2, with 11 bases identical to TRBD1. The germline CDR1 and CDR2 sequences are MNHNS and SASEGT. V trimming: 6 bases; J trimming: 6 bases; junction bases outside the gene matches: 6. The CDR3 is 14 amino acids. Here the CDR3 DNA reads TGTGCCAGCAGCCTTGGGACAGGGGGAGATGGCTACACCTTC. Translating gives CASSLGTGGDGYTF.

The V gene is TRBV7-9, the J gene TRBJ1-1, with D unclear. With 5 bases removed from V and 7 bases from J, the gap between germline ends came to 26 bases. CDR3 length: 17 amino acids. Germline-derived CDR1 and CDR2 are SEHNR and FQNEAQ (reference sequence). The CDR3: CASSPGGVGSGSLEAFF. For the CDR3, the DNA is TGTGCCAGCAGCCCAGGCGGGGTCGGATCGGGGAGCCTTGAAGCTTTCTTT.